This T cell receptor (beta chain) was captured in a study of cytotoxic CD8 clonotypes in ibrutinib-treated CLL. As for the study in general: Mean values per sample were 250,000 to 300,000 productive templates and tens of thousands of productive rearrangements. General observations from the study: Researchers report that baseline clonality outpaced age-matched healthy donors and tracked circulating CD8+ T-cell counts. At ibrutinib response, clonality increased, and at progression it declined back toward baseline.

Measured with immunoSEQ multiplex PCR; TCRdb has only the in-frame clones, and not every one. The table lists tens of thousands of clones, roughly 50% of them singletons. Remarks on this clone: No antigen is known for it.

The length of the CDR3 is 15 residues. V was cut by 8 bases and J by 4 bases, with 20 bases left in between. CDR1 SNHLY and CDR2 FYNNEI come from the germline V gene. The chain has TRBV2 and TRBJ1-2; D perhaps matches TRBD1 (5 bases). The sequenced sample was PBMCs, obtained after 12 months of ibrutinib treatment. The TCR originated in a human donor with chronic lymphocytic leukemia. The chain's CDR3 is CASAGVGGLAYGYTF. CDR3 bases: TGTGCCAGCGCGGGGGTAGGAGGACTGGCCTATGGCTACACCTTC.